The 2 T cell receptor beta chains listed next were all sequenced from one sample in a study of shared T cell receptors in the human thymus. Only in-frame clones appear in the TCRdb table, and some are missing; sequencing was by immunoSEQ multiplex PCR. The sample includes some 760,000 clones, 70% to 90% of them seen just once. This same sample was also taken into another study, of human thymus T cells.

The specimen sequenced was thymocytes. These receptors all come from a girl in the first two years of life with a congenital heart defect.

The chain is built from TRBV6-5 and TRBJ1-1; maybe TRBD1 (5 bases). The germline CDR1 and CDR2 sequences are MNHEY and SVGAGI. The V end was cut by 5 bases, the J end by 1 base, with 11 bases between. The CDR3 extends over 14 amino acids. CDR3 loop: CASSNRDRNTEAFF. The CDR3 DNA is TGTGCCAGCAGTAATCGAGACAGGAACACTGAAGCTTTCTTT.

This chain joins TRBV9 and TRBJ2-5; D perhaps matches TRBD2 (6 bases). Per the germline V gene, CDR1 is SGDLS and CDR2 is YYNGEE. The CDR3 extends over 15 amino acids. Trimming cost V 0 bases and J 4 bases, with 13 bases left between them. CDR3 region: CASSVADWGGETQYF. For the CDR3, the DNA is TGTGCCAGCAGCGTAGCGGACTGGGGAGGAGAGACCCAGTACTTC.